This TCR beta chain was captured by sequencing in a study of blood T cell repertoires in COVID-19. Measured with immunoSEQ multiplex PCR; TCRdb has only the in-frame clones, and not every one. The sample yields 450,000 to 500,000 clones, roughly 85% seen once. Germline V gives CDR1 SGDLS, CDR2 YYNGEE. The V end lost 5 bases, the J end lost 6 bases, and 16 bases lay between the germline ends. The CDR3 extends over 14 amino acids. This TCR was sampled from a human donor in a cohort sampled during active COVID-19. V gene TRBV9 combines with J gene TRBJ2-3; D is unresolved. Sequencing was carried out using peripheral blood. The CDR3 loop reads CASSFGPSADTQYF. CDR3 DNA: TGTGCCAGCAGTTTTGGGCCCTCGGCGGATACGCAGTATTTT. The whole variable domain, remainder taken from reference TRBV9 and TRBJ2-3, is DSGVTQTPKHLITATGQRVTLRCSPRSGDLSVYWYQQSLDQGLQFLIQYYNGEERAKGNILERFSAQQFPDLHSELNLSSLELGDSALYFCASSFGPSADTQYFGPGTRLTVL.